This entry lists 17 T cell receptor beta chains sequenced from one sample in a study of cytomegalovirus exposure and HLA in healthy donors. Researchers ran the PCR with 60 Vbeta and 13 Jbeta primers. Using immunoSEQ multiplex PCR, the repertoire was profiled, and TCRdb retains in-frame clones only, with some absent. Found here are 150,000 to 200,000 clones, 81% of them singletons; the top ten hold around 1.3%. The sequencing input was PBMCs. The origin of the receptors is a man between 45 and 60 years old in good health and CMV-seropositive.

The V and J genes are TRBV2 and TRBJ1-5, with TRBD1 matching over 8 bases. Trimming cost V 8 bases and J 5 bases; bases outside gene matches: 8. The germline V gene has CDR1 SNHLY and CDR2 FYNNEI. The CDR3 totals 14 residues. CDR3 residues: CASSSGGLDQPQHF. DNA of the CDR3: TGTGCCAGCTCATCAGGGGGCTTGGATCAGCCCCAGCATTTT. The whole variable domain, filled in from reference TRBV2 and TRBJ1-5, reads EPEVTQTPSHQVTQMGQEVILRCVPISNHLYFYWYRQILGQKVEFLVSFYNNEISEKSEIFDDQFSVERPDGSNFTLKIRSTKLEDSAMYFCASSSGGLDQPQHFGDGTRLSIL.

The chain joins TRBV28 to TRBJ1-2; D gene unclear. Germline lookup yields CDR1 MDHEN and CDR2 SYDVKM. With 2 bases removed from V and 5 bases from J, the gap between germline ends came to 6 bases. This CDR3 is built from 12 residues. The CDR3 sequence is CASSLGAYGYTF. DNA for the CDR3: TGTGCCAGCAGTTTAGGAGCTTATGGCTACACCTTC.

The chain joins TRBV5-6 to TRBJ1-1; D not certain. The ends were cut back, 2 bases at V and 7 bases at J, with 15 bases in the middle. There are 14 residues in the CDR3. The V gene's germline CDR1 is SGHDT and CDR2 YYEEEE. The CDR3 region has the DNA TGTGCCAGCAGCTTTAGCGGTCGGGGAGATGAAGCTTTCTTT. Encoded protein: CASSFSGRGDEAFF.

This chain uses TRBV28 with TRBJ1-2; D perhaps matches TRBD1 (5 bases). The CDR3 spans 14 residues. The V end was cut by 4 bases, the J end by 5 bases, with 14 bases between. Germline CDR1 MDHEN, CDR2 SYDVKM. DNA for the CDR3: TGTGCCAGCAGTTGGGGGGGTCAAGGGTATGGCTACACCTTC. Translating gives CASSWGGQGYGYTF.

A single count supports this clone. The chain links TRBV5-1 to TRBJ2-5; D perhaps matches TRBD1 (6 bases). V gave up 3 bases and J gave up 5 bases, with 8 bases separating them. The CDR3 contains 12 residues. Germline CDR1 and CDR2: SGHRS and YFSETQ. CDR3 nucleotide sequence: TGCGCCAGCAGCTCAGGGGTGGAGACCCAGTACTTC. Translation: CASSSGVETQYF.

This clone was detected once. In DNA, the CDR3 is TGTGCCAGTTTACAGGGATATGGCTACACCTTC. It codes for CASLQGYGYTF. V and J are TRBV28 and TRBJ1-2; possibly TRBD1 for D (6 bases). The CDR3 runs 11 residues. V dropped 9 bases and J dropped 5 bases, with 10 bases sitting between them. Germline CDR1 is MDHEN and CDR2 is SYDVKM.

This clone has just a few counts. V is TRBV28 and J is TRBJ2-7; D unresolved. Trimming took 2 bases from V and 3 from J, leaving 8 bases between them. CDR1 MDHEN and CDR2 SYDVKM come from the germline V gene. The CDR3 runs 13 residues. The CDR3 nucleotides read TGTGCCAGCAGTTTAAACCTAAACTACGAGCAGTACTTC. It codes for CASSLNLNYEQYF.

This clone was seen once. The CDR3 bases are TGCGCCAGCAGCCGAGAGGGGGGGCCGGACGAGCAGTACTTC. This translates into CASSREGGPDEQYF. The rearrangement joins TRBV5-1 to TRBJ2-7, with a possible D match to TRBD2 (7 bases). In germline, CDR1 is SGHRS, CDR2 YFSETQ. V shed 4 bases and J shed 5 bases, with 16 bases lying between them. The CDR3 spans 14 residues.

The V gene is TRBV5-6, the J gene TRBJ2-5; 14 nucleotides line up with TRBD2. The CDR3 loop spans 15 amino acids. Germline trimming cut 0 bases from V and 5 bases from J; bases unmatched to any gene: 0. Germline-derived CDR1 and CDR2 are SGHDT and YYEEEE. CDR3 residues: CASSLGTSGGETQYF. CDR3 sequence (DNA): TGTGCCAGCAGCTTGGGGACTAGCGGGGGGGAGACCCAGTACTTC.

The chain carries TRBV10-1 and TRBJ1-1; possibly TRBD1 for D (5 bases). From germline, CDR1 is WNHNN and CDR2 SYGVQD (reference sequence). The CDR3 totals 14 residues. V lost 6 bases and J lost 5, with 16 bases in between. The CDR3 bases are TGCGCCAGCAGGCGGGACGTGTCAACGACTGAAGCTTTCTTT. Translated: CASRRDVSTTEAFF.

The chain has TRBV28 and TRBJ2-3; 9 bases fit TRBD2. This CDR3 contains 15 residues. Germline loops: CDR1 MDHEN, CDR2 SYDVKM. Trimming took 6 bases from V and 1 from J; bases not matched to a gene: 5. The CDR3 protein is CASRILAGRTDTQYF. The CDR3 DNA sequence: TGTGCCAGCAGGATTCTAGCGGGGCGCACAGATACGCAGTATTTT.

V gene TRBV5-4 combines with J gene TRBJ2-1, with D possibly TRBD1 on 5 matching bases. The CDR3 length is 14 residues. The V end lost 2 bases, the J end lost 2 bases, and 8 bases lay between the germline ends. CDR1 and CDR2 (germline): SGHNT, YYREEE (reference sequence). The CDR3 reads CASSFMGPYNEQFF. The CDR3 DNA reads as TGTGCCAGCAGCTTTATGGGGCCCTACAATGAGCAGTTCTTC.

The gene calls are TRBV7-8 and TRBJ2-7; 8 bases match TRBD2. This CDR3 is built from 14 residues. From germline, CDR1 is SGHVS and CDR2 FQNEAQ. Trimming removed 5 bases from V and 4 bases from J; junction bases left unmatched: 7. The CDR3 DNA reads as TGTGCCAGCAGCACCACCGGACTAGCTTACGAGCAGTACTTC. Translated: CASSTTGLAYEQYF. Using reference TRBV7-8 and TRBJ2-7 for the parts outside the CDR3, the full variable domain is GAGVSQSPRYKVAKRGQDVALRCDPISGHVSLFWYQQALGQGPEFLTYFQNEAQLDKSGLPSDRFFAERPEGSVSTLKIQRTQQEDSAVYLCASSTTGLAYEQYFGPGTRLTVT.

J is TRBJ2-7 and V is TRBV27, with D tentatively TRBD1 (5 bases). Trimming left V 2 bases short and J 3 bases short, with 11 bases between. The CDR3 covers 14 residues. CDR1 and CDR2 from the germline V gene are MNHEY and SMNVEV (reference sequence). The CDR3 sequence is CASSLGQGDYEQYF. The CDR3 region has the DNA TGTGCCAGCAGTTTAGGGCAGGGCGACTACGAGCAGTACTTC.

The genes are TRBV28 and TRBJ1-5; TRBD1 aligns across 8 bases. V lost 3 bases to trimming and J lost 4 bases; unmatched junction nucleotides: 5. CDR1 is MDHEN and CDR2 is SYDVKM in the germline V gene. This CDR3 has 15 residues. Written as DNA, the CDR3 is TGTGCCAGCAGTTTTCGACAGGGGAGAAATCAGCCCCAGCATTTT. It is translated as CASSFRQGRNQPQHF.

This clone was seen only once. The chain has TRBV29-1 and TRBJ2-2; 7 bases are a match to TRBD1. The V gene's germline CDR1 is SQVTM and CDR2 ANQGSEA. CDR3 length: 13 residues. Trimming removed 6 bases from V and 6 bases from J; junction bases left unmatched: 7. The CDR3 region has the DNA TGCAGCGTCGCGACGACAGGGCCCGGGGAGCTGTTTTTT. Protein sequence: CSVATTGPGELFF.

This clone was counted only a few times. The chain couples TRBV18 to TRBJ1-3; the match to TRBD1 covers 9 bases. This CDR3 has 18 amino acids. V was clipped by 2 bases and J by 4 bases; unmatched bases: 12. Germline V gene sequence: CDR1 KGHSH, CDR2 LQKENI. The CDR3 DNA reads TGTGCCAGCTCACCAATCGGGACAGGGCCCCCTGAAGGAAACACCATATATTTT. Protein product: CASSPIGTGPPEGNTIYF. Full variable domain (missing parts from reference TRBV18 and TRBJ1-3): NAGVMQNPRHLVRRRGQEARLRCSPMKGHSHVYWYRQLPEEGLKFMVYLQKENIIDESGMPKERFSAEFPKEGPSILRIQQVVRGDSAAYFCASSPIGTGPPEGNTIYFGEGSWLTVV.